What follows are 19 T cell receptor beta chains derived from one specimen sequenced in a study of T cell responses to AZD1222 COVID-19 vaccine. Generated by immunoSEQ multiplex PCR, the TCRdb table keeps only in-frame clones and is missing some. The sample shows 150,000 to 180,000 clones, 70% to 90% of them seen only once. Specimen: peripheral blood, collected on day 0 of MenACWY control vaccination. These receptor sequences come from an adult in good health.

The V call is TRBV11-1, the J call TRBJ1-1, with D unclear. This CDR3 contains 14 residues. Germline V lookup: CDR1 SGHAT, CDR2 FQDESV (reference sequence). V lost 2 bases to trimming and J lost 6 bases, with 13 bases between them. Here the CDR3 DNA reads TGTGCCAGCAGCTTATTCGAGGGAGGCCCTGAAGCTTTCTTT. This encodes CASSLFEGGPEAFF. The entire variable domain, with the rest obtained from reference TRBV11-1 and TRBJ1-1, is as follows: EAEVAQSPRYKITEKSQAVAFWCDPISGHATLYWYRQILGQGPELLVQFQDESVVDDSQLPKDRFSAERLKGVDSTLKIQPAELGDSAMYLCASSLFEGGPEAFFGQGTRLTVV.

This sequence joins TRBV12-3 or TRBV12-4 and TRBJ1-3, with no clear D. The CDR3 runs 13 residues. Between the trimmed V and J ends, which lost 6 bases and 4 bases, there was a span of 10 bases. In DNA, the CDR3 is TGTGCCAGCAGGCCGGTGTCAGGAAACACCATATATTTT. Translation: CASRPVSGNTIYF.

This chain uses TRBV7-8 with TRBJ2-3, with D possibly TRBD2 on 5 matching bases. The CDR3 length is 15 residues. Germline lookup yields CDR1 SGHVS and CDR2 FQNEAQ. Trimming removed 6 bases from V and 2 bases from J, with 15 bases in between. CDR3 amino acids: CASRYPGSSTDTQYF. The CDR3 region has the DNA TGTGCCAGCAGGTATCCGGGATCATCCACAGATACGCAGTATTTT.

This chain links TRBV7-2 with TRBJ1-2; possibly TRBD1 for D (6 bases). Trimming took off 5 bases at V and 4 bases at J, with 17 bases between the two ends. Germline CDR1 is SGHTA and CDR2 is FQGNSA. The CDR3 has 15 amino acids. The CDR3 region is CASSPGDRRFYGYTF. The DNA for the CDR3 is TGTGCCAGCAGCCCCGGCGACAGGCGCTTCTATGGCTACACCTTC.

This clone was picked up one time. The J gene is TRBJ2-1, the V gene TRBV5-1, with TRBD2 matching 13 bases. This CDR3 spans 17 amino acids. The junction had 10 bases not matched to a gene; V was cut back by 0 bases and J by 10 bases. The germline V gene has CDR1 SGHRS and CDR2 YFSETQ. The CDR3 loop is CASSLVLAGGPILEQFF. The CDR3 nucleotides are TGCGCCAGCAGCTTGGTACTAGCGGGAGGGCCGATACTCGAGCAGTTCTTC.

The V and J genes are TRBV29-1 and TRBJ1-2; 9 bases are a match to TRBD1. V dropped 6 bases and J dropped 5; count of bases not matched to a gene: 7. CDR3 size: 13 residues. From germline, CDR1 is SQVTM and CDR2 ANQGSEA. CDR3 protein: CSVGTGSVYGYTF. In DNA form, the CDR3 reads TGCAGCGTGGGGACAGGGTCTGTATATGGCTACACCTTC. The full variable domain, rest sourced from reference TRBV29-1 and TRBJ1-2, is SAVISQKPSRDICQRGTSLTIQCQVDSQVTMMFWYRQQPGQSLTLIATANQGSEATYESGFVIDKFPISRPNLTFSTLTVSNMSPEDSSIYLCSVGTGSVYGYTFGSGTRLTVV.

The CDR3 DNA is TGTGCCAGCACCAGGGGAGGGGGCGACTATGGCTACACCTTC. It translates to CASTRGGGDYGYTF. The chain carries TRBV9 and TRBJ1-2; 7 nucleotides agree with TRBD1. Unmatched junction bases numbered 8, after V lost 6 bases and J lost 3 bases. The CDR3 length is 14 residues. Germline V gene sequence: CDR1 SGDLS, CDR2 YYNGEE.

This chain links TRBV5-4 with TRBJ2-2; D call uncertain. The germline V gene has CDR1 SGHNT and CDR2 YYREEE (reference sequence). This CDR3 comprises 13 residues. V lost 0 bases to trimming and J lost 5 bases, with 5 bases between them. The CDR3 is CASSLDRTGELFF. The CDR3 nucleotides read TGTGCCAGCAGCTTGGACAGAACCGGGGAGCTGTTTTTT.

This chain links TRBV19 with TRBJ2-7; TRBD1 agrees at 8 bases. The V segment lost 5 bases and the J segment 6 bases; nucleotides outside the gene matches: 9. Germline values: CDR1 LNHDA, CDR2 SQIVND (reference sequence). There are 14 residues in the CDR3. CDR3 nucleotide sequence: TGTGCCAGTAGTTCCGGGGACAGGTGGGCCGAGCAGTACTTC. It codes for CASSSGDRWAEQYF.

The V and J genes are TRBV19 and TRBJ2-1; D uncertain. Trimming left V 5 bases short and J 4 bases short, with 6 bases between. CDR1 LNHDA and CDR2 SQIVND come from the germline V gene (reference sequence). There are 12 residues in the CDR3. The CDR3, as DNA: TGTGCCAGTAGTCCAGGATACAATGAGCAGTTCTTC. Its protein is CASSPGYNEQFF. Filled out from reference TRBV19 and TRBJ2-1, the complete variable domain reads DGGITQSPKYLFRKEGQNVTLSCEQNLNHDAMYWYRQDPGQGLRLIYYSQIVNDFQKGDIAEGYSVSREKKESFPLTVTSAQKNPTAFYLCASSPGYNEQFFGPGTRLTVL.

The rearrangement uses TRBV9 and TRBJ1-1; no firm D call. Deletions cut 4 bases from V and 5 bases from J, with 12 bases between. The CDR3 has 13 residues. Germline V gene sequence: CDR1 SGDLS, CDR2 YYNGEE. CDR3 DNA sequence: TGTGCCAGCAGCCCCGGCTATAGGACTGAAGCTTTCTTT. Its protein product is CASSPGYRTEAFF.

The genes are TRBV7-9 and TRBJ2-2; D uncertain. CDR3 length: 15 residues. The germline CDR1 and CDR2 sequences are SEHNR and FQNEAQ (reference sequence). Trimming shortened V by 3 bases and J by 4 bases, and 12 bases separated the two germline ends. CDR3 sequence: CASSFGLSGTGELFF. The CDR3 nucleotides are TGTGCCAGCAGCTTTGGGCTTTCGGGCACCGGGGAGCTGTTTTTT.

The chain couples TRBV27 to TRBJ1-5; D possibly corresponds to TRBD1 (6 bases). In germline, CDR1 is MNHEY, CDR2 SMNVEV (reference sequence). This CDR3 is 15 amino acids long. Trimming took off 0 bases at V and 4 bases at J, with 10 bases between the two ends. The CDR3 loop reads CASSLSWGLNQPQHF. The CDR3 DNA reads TGTGCCAGCAGTTTATCGTGGGGGCTGAATCAGCCCCAGCATTTT.

The chain uses TRBV6-5 and TRBJ1-5, with 7 bases identical to TRBD1. Looked up from germline, CDR1 is MNHEY and CDR2 is SVGAGI. The CDR3 spans 14 residues. Trimming took 6 bases from V and 4 from J; bases not matched to a gene: 6. The CDR3: CASSTTGWNQPQHF. The CDR3 DNA reads TGTGCCAGCAGCACGACAGGGTGGAATCAGCCCCAGCATTTT.

This chain uses TRBV5-4 with TRBJ1-1, with a possible D match to TRBD1 (6 bases). The germline V and J ends were trimmed by 2 bases and 1 base, with 6 bases remaining between them. The CDR3 is 13 amino acids. CDR1 is SGHNT, CDR2 YYREEE, per germline (reference sequence). Written as DNA, the CDR3 is TGTGCCAGCAGCTTAGGGGGGAACACTGAAGCTTTCTTT. Protein sequence: CASSLGGNTEAFF.

CDR3 region: CASSIGPQEKLFF. The DNA for the CDR3 is TGTGCCAGTAGTATAGGCCCCCAGGAAAAACTGTTTTTT. The V call is TRBV19, the J call TRBJ1-4; no firm D call. V lost 1 base to trimming and J lost 8 bases, with 8 bases between them. Germline V gives CDR1 LNHDA, CDR2 SQIVND (reference sequence). This CDR3 is 13 amino acids long.

V gene TRBV11-2 combines with J gene TRBJ2-1, with TRBD2 matching over 12 bases. The CDR3 has 17 residues. Germline lookup yields CDR1 SGHAT and CDR2 FQNNGV. J was trimmed by 2 bases and V by 0 bases; bases with no gene match: 2. CDR3 DNA: TGTGCCAGCAGCTTAGAGGCTAGCGGGGGGGCCTACAATGAGCAGTTCTTC. It specifies CASSLEASGGAYNEQFF.

The chain joins TRBV7-3 to TRBJ2-7; 9 nucleotides align to TRBD1. The CDR3 extends over 14 amino acids. V lost 2 bases to trimming and J lost 2 bases; unmatched junction nucleotides: 1. Germline V gives CDR1 SGHTA, CDR2 FQGTGA. CDR3 amino acids: CASSLGTGPYEQYF. The CDR3 coding sequence is TGTGCCAGCAGCTTAGGGACAGGGCCCTACGAGCAGTACTTC.

The chain has TRBV3-1 (or the pseudogene TRBV3-2) and TRBJ2-1, with 8 bases fitting TRBD2. In germline, CDR1 is LGHDT, CDR2 YNNKEL (reference sequence). Trimming removed 1 base from V and 10 bases from J; junction bases left unmatched: 12. The length of the CDR3 is 16 residues. This CDR3 reads CASSQGGREAQMEQFF. The DNA for the CDR3 is TGTGCCAGCAGCCAAGGAGGGCGGGAGGCCCAGATGGAGCAGTTCTTC.